These 26 T cell receptor beta chains were sequenced from one sample in a study of blood T cell dynamics during melanoma immunotherapy. Time point noted: pre-treatment baseline. TCRdb's table, derived via immunoSEQ multiplex PCR, lists solely in-frame clones and lacks some. The table has over 10,000 clones, approximately 90% seen once; the top ten hold around 0.18%. Specimen: effector memory CD8+ T cells from blood, collected from a patient treated with checkpoint blockade. The receptors come from a human donor with melanoma.

The rearrangement uses TRBV4-1 and TRBJ1-2; no reliable D call. Trimming stripped 1 base from V and 2 bases from J, with 11 bases between. The CDR3 is 15 residues long. Germline values: CDR1 MGHRA, CDR2 YSYEKL. CDR3 DNA sequence: TGCGCCAGCAGCCAAGGGCCCCAGGCGAACTATGGCTACACCTTC. This sequence encodes CASSQGPQANYGYTF.

This chain uses TRBV14 with TRBJ2-3; D not certain. The CDR3 runs to 11 residues. Germline CDR1 SGHDN, CDR2 FVKESK. Trimming removed 5 bases from V and 3 bases from J, with 3 bases in between. The CDR3 sequence is CASSETDTQYF. CDR3 sequence (DNA): TGTGCCAGCAGCGAGACAGATACGCAGTATTTT.

CDR3 region: CASSQDWSGLMTGELFF. DNA for the CDR3: TGCGCCAGCAGCCAAGATTGGAGCGGGCTTATGACCGGGGAGCTGTTTTTT. The chain joins TRBV4-3 to TRBJ2-2; a possible D gene is TRBD2 (6 bases). The germline CDR1 and CDR2 sequences are LGHNA and YSLEER. The CDR3 contains 17 residues. V lost 0 bases, J lost 5 bases, and 16 bases lay in between.

The chain uses TRBV27 and TRBJ2-5; the D gene is possibly TRBD2 (5 bases). Trimming took off 7 bases at V and 4 bases at J, with 10 bases between the two ends. The CDR3 spans 12 residues. In germline, CDR1 is MNHEY, CDR2 SMNVEV (reference sequence). CDR3 nucleotide sequence: TGTGCCAGCACCCTAGAGGGAGAGACCCAGTACTTC. The encoded protein is CASTLEGETQYF.

The chain carries TRBV7-5 and TRBJ2-3; no DNA check was done on the table's D call, TRBD2. TRBV7-5 is an annotated pseudogene. The CDR3 has 16 residues. The CDR3 nucleotides are TGTGCCAGAAGCGTTAGACTAGCGGGAGAGGCAGATACGCAGTATTTT. Protein: CARSVRLAGEADTQYF.

The chain employs TRBV7-9 and TRBJ2-7; either TRBD1 or TRBD2 may supply D (6 bases each). Trimming took off 6 bases at V and 4 bases at J, with 13 bases between the two ends. The germline V gene has CDR1 SEHNR and CDR2 FQNEAQ (reference sequence). The CDR3 runs to 13 residues. The CDR3 DNA is TGTGCCAGCAGTCCTACAGGGACTTACGAGCAGTACTTC. Protein: CASSPTGTYEQYF.

The chain combines TRBV5-4 with TRBJ1-2; 9 bases fit TRBD1. Germline-derived CDR1 and CDR2 are SGHNT and YYREEE (reference sequence). J gave up 5 bases and V 4 bases, and 9 bases lay outside the gene matches. The CDR3 sequence is 15 residues long. The CDR3 loop is CASSLGQGRWYGYTF. CDR3 coding DNA: TGTGCCAGCAGCCTAGGACAGGGGCGTTGGTATGGCTACACCTTC. The variable domain in full, with the rest retrieved from reference TRBV5-4 and TRBJ1-2, is ETGVTQSPTHLIKTRGQQVTLRCSSQSGHNTVSWYQQALGQGPQFIFQYYREEENGRGNFPPRFSGLQFPNYSSELNVNALELDDSALYLCASSLGQGRWYGYTFGSGTRLTVV.

The chain employs TRBV19 and TRBJ1-4; D remains unclear. The CDR3 spans 16 residues. The ends were cut back, 3 bases at V and 0 bases at J, with 11 bases in the middle. The germline CDR1 and CDR2 sequences are LNHDA and SQIVND (reference sequence). CDR3 residues: CASSITGGATNEKLFF. CDR3 nucleotides: TGTGCCAGTAGTATTACTGGCGGTGCAACTAATGAAAAACTGTTTTTT.

The chain is built from TRBV15 and TRBJ2-3, with a possible D match to TRBD1 (6 bases). Germline CDR1 reads LNHNV; CDR2 reads YYDKDF (reference sequence). This CDR3 is 15 amino acids long. V lost 5 bases, J lost 2 bases, and 14 bases lay in between. In DNA form, the CDR3 reads TGTGCCACCAGCGGGGGCCCTCCCCACACAGATACGCAGTATTTT. Protein sequence: CATSGGPPHTDTQYF.

The rearrangement joins TRBV19 to TRBJ1-1; possible D gene TRBD1, 6 bases. Germline lookup yields CDR1 LNHDA and CDR2 SQIVND (reference sequence). This CDR3 contains 15 residues. The V and J ends lost 8 bases and 3 bases respectively, with 19 bases between them. CDR3 sequence: CASVPRGSLYTEAFF. DNA of the CDR3: TGTGCCAGTGTACCCAGGGGATCCCTGTACACTGAAGCTTTCTTT.

V usage is TRBV19 and J usage is TRBJ1-1; 9 bases match TRBD1. Germline CDR1 is LNHDA and CDR2 is SQIVND (reference sequence). The ends lost 3 bases at V and 4 bases at J; junction bases unmatched: 6. The CDR3 is 15 residues long. The CDR3 DNA reads TGTGCCAGTAGTATCTCAACAGGGGGCCGCACTGAAGCTTTCTTT. Translating it yields CASSISTGGRTEAFF. The full variable domain, completed using reference TRBV19 and TRBJ1-1, is DGGITQSPKYLFRKEGQNVTLSCEQNLNHDAMYWYRQDPGQGLRLIYYSQIVNDFQKGDIAEGYSVSREKKESFPLTVTSAQKNPTAFYLCASSISTGGRTEAFFGQGTRLTVV.

The genes are TRBV7-6 and TRBJ1-1; D unresolved. V lost 2 bases to trimming and J lost 3 bases, with 13 bases between them. Germline V gene sequence: CDR1 SGHVS, CDR2 FNYEAQ. The CDR3 runs to 15 residues. The CDR3 DNA reads as TGTGCCAGCAGCTTATCCATGGGGTTTTACACTGAAGCTTTCTTT. Translation gives CASSLSMGFYTEAFF.

This clone has just one count. The CDR3 protein is CASSYDPEGRETQYF. CDR3 sequence (DNA): TGTGCCAGCAGTTACGACCCCGAAGGGAGGGAGACCCAGTACTTC. The rearrangement joins TRBV27 to TRBJ2-5; D is perhaps TRBD2 (6 bases). The CDR3 is 15 residues long. CDR1 and CDR2 from the germline V gene are MNHEY and SMNVEV (reference sequence). V gave up 4 bases and J gave up 5 bases, with 17 bases separating them.

CDR3 sequence: CASSKVMGRDRPIHTEAFF. The CDR3 DNA follows: TGTGCCAGCAGCAAAGTAATGGGGAGGGACAGACCGATACACACTGAAGCTTTCTTT. This chain joins TRBV21-1 and TRBJ1-1. TRBV21-1 is annotated as a pseudogene. The CDR3 totals 19 residues.

The gene calls are TRBV4-2 and TRBJ2-1; 7 bases are a match to TRBD2. J gave up 6 bases and V 0 bases, and 8 bases lay outside the gene matches. Germline assignment: CDR1 LGHNA and CDR2 YNFKEQ. The CDR3 runs to 16 residues. The CDR3 DNA follows: TGTGCCAGCAGCCAAGATGCGGGAGAGTACCTCAATGAGCAGTTCTTC. This codes for CASSQDAGEYLNEQFF.

This chain links TRBV5-1 with TRBJ2-3; the D is unclear. Germline loops: CDR1 SGHRS, CDR2 YFSETQ. Trimming removed 0 bases from V and 0 bases from J, with 17 bases in between. CDR3 length: 18 amino acids. The CDR3 DNA is TGCGCCAGCAGCTTGGCCTATGCAGGACCTAAGAGCACAGATACGCAGTATTTT. This translates into CASSLAYAGPKSTDTQYF.

The chain uses TRBV27 and TRBJ2-7; D not certain. V lost 2 bases and J 0 bases, leaving 11 bases between the germline ends. The germline V gene encodes CDR1 MNHEY and CDR2 SMNVEV (reference sequence). The CDR3 contains 15 residues. The CDR3 protein is CASSLGWTLSYEQYF. The CDR3 bases are TGTGCCAGCAGTTTAGGATGGACCCTCTCCTACGAGCAGTACTTC.

This clone was counted between two and nine times. V is TRBV7-9 and J is TRBJ1-2; D unresolved. V was cut by 5 bases and J by 6 bases, with 7 bases left in between. Germline CDR1 and CDR2: SEHNR and FQNEAQ (reference sequence). The CDR3 extends over 11 amino acids. The CDR3 spells CASSAEDGYTF. The CDR3 DNA follows: TGTGCCAGCAGCGCCGAGGATGGCTACACCTTC.

V and J are TRBV6-5 and TRBJ2-6; no reliable D call. Trimming pared 1 base from V and 4 bases from J, leaving 11 bases between. There are 16 residues in the CDR3. The V gene's germline CDR1 is MNHEY and CDR2 SVGAGI. This CDR3 is CASSYYRREGANVLTF. DNA of the CDR3: TGTGCCAGCAGTTACTATCGTCGCGAGGGGGCCAACGTCCTGACTTTC.

CDR3 region: CASSDQGLEQYF. CDR3 nucleotides: TGTGCCAGCAGTGACCAGGGTCTCGAGCAGTACTTC. V and J are TRBV2 and TRBJ2-7, with D maybe TRBD1 (5 bases). Per germline, CDR1 SNHLY and CDR2 FYNNEI. V was clipped by 3 bases and J by 6 bases, with 9 bases between them. The CDR3 runs to 12 residues.

The rearrangement uses TRBV5-6 and TRBJ1-6; tentatively, D is TRBD1 (5 bases). CDR1 SGHDT and CDR2 YYEEEE come from the germline V gene. The CDR3 covers 15 residues. Trimming shortened V by 0 bases and J by 6 bases, and 10 bases separated the two germline ends. Written as DNA, the CDR3 is TGTGCCAGCAGCTTGGCTTCCAGGGCTAATTCACCCCTCCACTTT. Its translation: CASSLASRANSPLHF.

The chain is built from TRBV18 and TRBJ2-7; 7 nucleotides line up with TRBD1. The CDR3 consists of 15 residues. The V gene end was trimmed by 5 bases and the J gene end by 3 bases; junction bases not matched to a gene: 10. CDR1 KGHSH and CDR2 LQKENI come from the germline V gene. The CDR3 protein is CASSSRQGPRYEQYF. In DNA form, the CDR3 reads TGTGCCAGCTCAAGCAGACAGGGCCCCCGCTACGAGCAGTACTTC.

V usage is TRBV5-4 and J usage is TRBJ2-7, with 9 bases aligning to TRBD2. The CDR3 contains 14 residues. Germline V gene lookup returns CDR1 SGHNT and CDR2 YYREEE (reference sequence). Trimming cost V 3 bases and J 5 bases; bases outside gene matches: 6. The CDR3 spells CASSWPSGTDEQYF. CDR3 coding DNA: TGTGCCAGCAGCTGGCCTAGCGGGACCGACGAGCAGTACTTC.

This sequence joins TRBV27 and TRBJ2-7; 8 positions agree with TRBD1. The CDR3 sequence is 15 residues long. Germline V lookup: CDR1 MNHEY, CDR2 SMNVEV (reference sequence). V shed 9 bases, J shed 2 bases, and the junction held 12 bases outside the gene matches. CDR3 sequence (DNA): TGTGCCAGTCAGCCCCGGGACAGGCCTGCCTACGAGCAGTACTTC. Translating gives CASQPRDRPAYEQYF.

The chain couples TRBV5-1 to TRBJ1-1; D unresolved. CDR3 size: 13 residues. V lost 4 bases to trimming and J lost 1 base, with 8 bases between them. CDR1 and CDR2 from the germline V gene are SGHRS and YFSETQ. The CDR3: CASSPHTNTEAFF. CDR3 DNA: TGCGCCAGCAGCCCTCACACGAACACTGAAGCTTTCTTT.

This sequence joins TRBV5-8 and TRBJ2-3; D call uncertain. V was trimmed by 4 bases and J by 0 bases, leaving 12 bases between them. The CDR3 is 15 residues long. Germline CDR1 SGHTS, CDR2 YDEGEE. The CDR3 is CASSSGPESTDTQYF. In DNA, the CDR3 is TGTGCCAGCAGCAGTGGACCGGAGAGCACAGATACGCAGTATTTT.